One and the same sample provided the 25 T cell receptor beta chains below, sequenced in a study of T cells after yellow fever vaccination. In TCRdb, the 5' RACE reads were re-called with MiXCR into one record per CDR3 protein. The sample yields around 4,600 distinct CDR3 sequences, about 4% seen once. Sequences were derived from PBMCs, either bulk or a sorted T-cell subset (CD4+, CD8+, memory, or dextramer-sorted; not recorded which), sampled 15 days after the yellow fever booster vaccination. These receptors were collected from a man younger than 40 who received the YFV17D yellow fever vaccine.

This clonotype was seen at least ten times. The chain combines TRBV6-5 with TRBJ2-7, with 7 bases aligning to TRBD1. Germline V lookup: CDR1 MNHEY, CDR2 SVGAGI. The CDR3 length is 16 residues. V shed 2 bases, J shed 2 bases, and the junction held 9 bases outside the gene matches. The DNA for the CDR3 is TGTGCCAGCAGTTACGAGGGGGCAGGGCGCACCTACGAGCAGTACTTC. Its translation is CASSYEGAGRTYEQYF.

This clonotype is deemed medium-sized. This CDR3 reads CAISTSYSSTSTYEQYF. CDR3 in DNA: TGTGCCATCAGTACAAGTTATTCGTCGACAAGCACCTACGAGCAGTACTTC. The rearrangement links TRBV10-3 to TRBJ2-7, with unresolved D. The ends were cut back, 5 bases at V and 2 bases at J, with 22 bases in the middle. The CDR3 covers 17 residues. CDR1 is ENHRY and CDR2 is SYGVKD in the germline V gene.

By proportion, this clonotype is medium-sized. The chain combines TRBV7-9 with TRBJ2-2; possibly TRBD2 for D (5 bases). The CDR3 has 16 residues. Germline V gene sequence: CDR1 SEHNR, CDR2 FQNEAQ (reference sequence). With 2 bases removed from V and 2 bases from J, the gap between germline ends came to 12 bases. CDR3 DNA: TGTGCCAGCAGCTTAACTAGTTTGGACAACACCGGGGAGCTGTTTTTT. Translating gives CASSLTSLDNTGELFF.

This clonotype is medium-sized. The chain combines TRBV27 with TRBJ2-2; no definite D call. The CDR3 sequence is 13 residues long. The V end was cut by 7 bases, the J end by 5 bases, with 11 bases between. Germline V gene lookup returns CDR1 MNHEY and CDR2 SMNVEV (reference sequence). The CDR3 spells CASTPYPTGELFF. CDR3 nucleotides: TGTGCCAGCACCCCCTACCCAACCGGGGAGCTGTTTTTT.

There are many counts of this clonotype. CDR3 bases: TGTGCCACCAGCATCGACAGGGTATCTGTAGAGACCCAGTACTTC. Encoded protein: CATSIDRVSVETQYF. The chain links TRBV15 to TRBJ2-5; 7 bases fit TRBD1. The germline V gene has CDR1 LNHNV and CDR2 YYDKDF (reference sequence). The J segment lost 4 bases and the V segment lost 4 bases, leaving 9 bases of the junction unmatched. This CDR3 is 15 amino acids long.

This clonotype was detected many times. J is TRBJ2-5 and V is TRBV20-1; 7 nucleotides match TRBD1. V shed 5 bases and J 8 bases; nucleotides not matched to a gene: 11. Germline CDR1 and CDR2: DFQATT and SNEGSKA (reference sequence). The CDR3 is 13 amino acids. The CDR3 bases are TGCAGTGCTTTTTCGCGGACAGGAAAAACCCAGTACTTC. Encoded protein: CSAFSRTGKTQYF.

This clonotype rates as medium-sized (0.01 to 0.1%). The J gene is TRBJ1-6, the V gene TRBV25-1; D uncertain. The CDR3 runs 12 residues. Trimming shortened V by 4 bases and J by 11 bases, and 9 bases separated the two germline ends. In germline, CDR1 is MGHDK, CDR2 SYGVNS. In DNA form, the CDR3 reads TGTGCCAGCAGTGCCCCCGGGGCACCCCTCCACTTT. Protein: CASSAPGAPLHF.

In this sample, this clonotype turned up many times. The chain couples TRBV4-3 to TRBJ2-1; D not resolved. Trimming shortened V by 1 base and J by 8 bases, and 9 bases separated the two germline ends. The CDR3 runs to 13 residues. The germline CDR1 and CDR2 sequences are LGHNA and YSLEER. CDR3 DNA: TGCGCCAGCAGCCAAGTTGGGGTCGATGAGCAGTTCTTC. This encodes CASSQVGVDEQFF.

This clonotype was recorded many times. The chain uses TRBV6-1 and TRBJ2-7; 9 positions agree with TRBD2. Germline V gene data show CDR1 as MNHNS and CDR2 as SASEGT. Trimming cost V 3 bases and J 3 bases; bases outside gene matches: 6. The CDR3 loop spans 15 amino acids. In DNA form, the CDR3 reads TGTGCCAGCAGTGATCCGGGACTAGCTCTCTACGAGCAGTACTTC. It yields the protein CASSDPGLALYEQYF.

This clonotype was seen ten or more times. The chain employs TRBV9 and TRBJ2-6, with D perhaps being TRBD1 or TRBD2 (6 bases each). In germline, CDR1 is SGDLS, CDR2 YYNGEE. The CDR3 sequence is 16 residues long. Trimming pared 0 bases from V and 4 bases from J, leaving 11 bases between. The CDR3 here is CASSVVGGAGANVLTF. The CDR3, as DNA: TGTGCCAGCAGCGTAGTCGGGGGCGCAGGGGCCAACGTCCTGACTTTC.

The table lists this clonotype with many counts. V is TRBV20-1 and J is TRBJ2-1; weak D call: TRBD2 (5 bases). This CDR3 has 14 amino acids. V lost 4 bases, J lost 0 bases, and 10 bases lay in between. Per germline, CDR1 DFQATT and CDR2 SNEGSKA (reference sequence). This CDR3 reads CSAIGLSSYNEQFF. CDR3 bases: TGCAGTGCTATAGGACTTAGCTCCTACAATGAGCAGTTCTTC.

This clonotype has at least ten counts. The gene calls are TRBV12-3 or TRBV12-4 and TRBJ2-1; possibly TRBD2 for D (5 bases). With 5 bases removed from V and 0 bases from J, the gap between germline ends came to 11 bases. The CDR3 is 15 residues long. The CDR3 bases are TGTGCCAGCAGTACCCCGGGGAGCTCCTACAATGAGCAGTTCTTC. Translation gives CASSTPGSSYNEQFF.

This clonotype came up many times. V usage is TRBV5-5 and J usage is TRBJ2-2, with D maybe TRBD2 (6 bases). V gave up 0 bases and J gave up 4 bases, with 10 bases separating them. This CDR3 region has 15 residues. CDR1 SGHKS and CDR2 YYEKEE come from the germline V gene (reference sequence). The CDR3 nucleotides read TGTGCCAGCAGCTTGGCCGGGGACTTCACCGGGGAGCTGTTTTTT. This encodes CASSLAGDFTGELFF. Drawing the rest from reference TRBV5-5 and TRBJ2-2, the complete variable domain is DAGVTQSPTHLIKTRGQQVTLRCSPISGHKSVSWYQQVLGQGPQFIFQYYEKEERGRGNFPDRFSARQFPNYSSELNVNALLLGDSALYLCASSLAGDFTGELFFGEGSRLTVL.

This clonotype rates as medium-sized (0.01 to 0.1%). V usage is TRBV20-1 and J usage is TRBJ2-7, with unresolved D. From germline, CDR1 is DFQATT and CDR2 SNEGSKA (reference sequence). This CDR3 has 12 residues. The ends were cut back, 1 base at V and 2 bases at J, with 6 bases in the middle. CDR3 sequence: CSARGETYEQYF. CDR3 nucleotide sequence: TGCAGTGCTAGAGGGGAAACCTACGAGCAGTACTTC.

This clonotype was recorded at least ten times. This chain joins TRBV20-1 and TRBJ2-3, with 7 bases lining up with TRBD2. The CDR3 has 16 amino acids. The J segment lost 0 bases and the V segment lost 2 bases, leaving 8 bases of the junction unmatched. Germline values: CDR1 DFQATT, CDR2 SNEGSKA (reference sequence). CDR3: CSARSGRGLSTDTQYF. CDR3 DNA sequence: TGCAGTGCTAGAAGTGGGAGGGGCCTTAGCACAGATACGCAGTATTTT.

This clonotype showed up many times. The rearrangement uses TRBV7-2 and TRBJ2-3; no reliable D call. Trimming stripped 5 bases from V and 5 bases from J, with 11 bases between. The germline V gene encodes CDR1 SGHTA and CDR2 FQGNSA. This CDR3 is built from 13 residues. As DNA, the CDR3 is TGTGCCAGCAGCGCTCCCAAGGAAGATACGCAGTATTTT. This codes for CASSAPKEDTQYF.

By sample fraction, this clonotype is medium-sized (0.01 to 0.1%). V and J are TRBV20-1 and TRBJ2-7, with 12 bases lining up with TRBD2. The CDR3 contains 14 residues. CDR1 DFQATT and CDR2 SNEGSKA come from the germline V gene (reference sequence). With V trimmed by 5 bases and J by 1 base, 3 bases remained unmatched. CDR3 nucleotide sequence: TGCAGTGCTGGACTAGCGGGATATTCCTACGAGCAGTACTTC. Translating it yields CSAGLAGYSYEQYF.

This clonotype was found many times. The chain uses TRBV5-1 and TRBJ2-1, with a tentative D call TRBD2 (5 bases). Germline assignment: CDR1 SGHRS and CDR2 YFSETQ. Trimming shortened V by 0 bases and J by 8 bases, and 15 bases separated the two germline ends. The CDR3 consists of 15 residues. CDR3 bases: TGCGCCAGCAGCTTGGCCGGAGGCTATTTGGATGAGCAGTTCTTC. Amino acid sequence: CASSLAGGYLDEQFF.

The sample holds many counts of this clonotype. The chain combines TRBV19 with TRBJ2-7; D not resolved. The germline V and J ends were trimmed by 3 bases and 1 base, with 10 bases remaining between them. CDR3 size: 14 residues. CDR1 and CDR2 from the germline V gene are LNHDA and SQIVND (reference sequence). CDR3 amino acids: CASSMNSPSYEQYF. The CDR3 DNA is TGTGCCAGTAGTATGAACAGTCCATCCTACGAGCAGTACTTC.

This clonotype is labeled as large. The chain recombines TRBV6-2 or TRBV6-3 with TRBJ2-1; no definite D call. Germline loops: CDR1 MNHEY, CDR2 SVGEGT. Trimming cost V 7 bases and J 4 bases, with 5 bases left between them. The CDR3 has 11 amino acids. Here the CDR3 DNA reads TGTGCCAGCAATAAATACAATGAGCAGTTCTTC. It yields the protein CASNKYNEQFF.

This clonotype was picked up many times. This chain joins TRBV27 and TRBJ2-5; TRBD2 is a possible D gene (7 bases). This CDR3 has 13 residues. Germline V lookup: CDR1 MNHEY, CDR2 SMNVEV (reference sequence). V was pared by 4 bases and J by 5 bases, with 11 bases between. The DNA of the CDR3 is TGTGCCAGCAGTTCGAAGGGGGGGGAGACCCAGTACTTC. Protein product: CASSSKGGETQYF.

This clonotype counts as medium-sized (0.01 to 0.1%). The CDR3 loop reads CSVQGREQYF. The CDR3 DNA reads TGCAGCGTTCAGGGGCGCGAGCAGTACTTC. This chain connects TRBV29-1 to TRBJ2-7, with TRBD1 as a possible D gene (6 bases). The V gene's germline CDR1 is SQVTM and CDR2 ANQGSEA. V lost 5 bases and J 6 bases, leaving 8 bases between the germline ends. The CDR3 is 10 amino acids.

Sample share makes this clonotype medium-sized. The chain uses TRBV12-3 or TRBV12-4 and TRBJ2-5; 8 nucleotides line up with TRBD2. V lost 6 bases and J lost 2; bases outside the gene matches: 8. This CDR3 is 15 amino acids long. The CDR3 here is CASRTLSGGQETQYF. The CDR3 region has the DNA TGTGCCAGCAGAACCCTCTCGGGAGGGCAAGAGACCCAGTACTTC.

Sample share makes this clonotype medium-sized. The chain is built from TRBV5-8 and TRBJ2-1; D is unresolved. Per the germline V gene, CDR1 is SGHTS and CDR2 is YDEGEE. CDR3 length: 15 amino acids. V lost 4 bases to trimming and J lost 1 base, with 12 bases between them. CDR3: CASSRAWLSYNEQFF. The CDR3 nucleotides are TGTGCCAGCAGCAGAGCTTGGCTATCCTACAATGAGCAGTTCTTC.

In its sample, this clonotype is medium-sized. The rearrangement uses TRBV28 and TRBJ2-1; either TRBD1 or TRBD2 may fit D (6 bases each). CDR3 length equals 15 residues. The V gene's germline CDR1 is MDHEN and CDR2 SYDVKM. The V end lost 8 bases, the J end lost 1 base, and 15 bases lay between the germline ends. CDR3 sequence: CASLMGGGSYNEQFF. The CDR3 region has the DNA TGTGCCAGCCTCATGGGGGGCGGGTCCTACAATGAGCAGTTCTTC.